This TCR beta chain was sequenced for a study of cytomegalovirus exposure and HLA in healthy donors. Study-wide results and caveats: Approximately 160 TCR beta chains were listed as cytomegalovirus-associated. High sensitivity and specificity were reportedly achieved when the classifier diagnosed cytomegalovirus status. Presence/absence comparisons presumed near-even sequencing depth among donors.

PCR was performed using 60 Vbeta and 13 Jbeta primers. Sequencing used immunoSEQ multiplex PCR; TCRdb keeps in-frame clones, though not all of them. Of 90,000 or so clones listed, around four fifths are singletons. A word on this clone: The antigen remains unidentified.

The source material was PBMCs. The source is a man aged 25 to 40 in good health and CMV-seropositive.

This CDR3 reads CASSVDPTSSYEQYF. For the CDR3, the DNA is TGTGCCAGCAGCGTAGACCCGACAAGCTCCTACGAGCAGTACTTC. The chain has TRBV9 and TRBJ2-7; no definite D call. The CDR3 consists of 15 residues. Germline values: CDR1 SGDLS, CDR2 YYNGEE. The V and J ends lost 0 bases and 0 bases respectively, with 10 bases between them.